This section outlines one T cell receptor (beta chain) sequence together with its context. The sample originates from a study of blood T cell repertoires in COVID-19. Study at large: Samples representing acute and convalescent COVID-19 were sourced from the United States, Italy and Spain. PBMCs, B-cell-depleted T cells, or T cells provided the cDNA or gDNA that made up the material.

The trim removed 4 bases at V and 0 bases at J, leaving 4 bases unmatched. The CDR3 sequence is 15 residues long. Germline assignment: CDR1 LGHDT and CDR2 YNNKEL (reference sequence). As handled by the study authors: Using reference gene primer amplification, nucleated cell counts were estimated. Some clones are missing from TCRdb's copy, which holds only in-frame ones; the method was immunoSEQ multiplex PCR. Clone size and V and J calls were adopted from that table, with D and trimming inferred from the DNA. Of 28,000 or so clones listed, around four fifths are singletons. The source material was peripheral blood. The origin of this receptor is a man in his sixties or seventies with acute or convalescent COVID-19. The genes are TRBV3-1 (or the pseudogene TRBV3-2) and TRBJ2-7, with 9 bases lining up with TRBD2. The CDR3 sequence: CASSRGGGHSYEQYF. DNA for the CDR3: TGTGCCAGCAGCCGCGGGGGGGGCCACTCCTACGAGCAGTACTTC.